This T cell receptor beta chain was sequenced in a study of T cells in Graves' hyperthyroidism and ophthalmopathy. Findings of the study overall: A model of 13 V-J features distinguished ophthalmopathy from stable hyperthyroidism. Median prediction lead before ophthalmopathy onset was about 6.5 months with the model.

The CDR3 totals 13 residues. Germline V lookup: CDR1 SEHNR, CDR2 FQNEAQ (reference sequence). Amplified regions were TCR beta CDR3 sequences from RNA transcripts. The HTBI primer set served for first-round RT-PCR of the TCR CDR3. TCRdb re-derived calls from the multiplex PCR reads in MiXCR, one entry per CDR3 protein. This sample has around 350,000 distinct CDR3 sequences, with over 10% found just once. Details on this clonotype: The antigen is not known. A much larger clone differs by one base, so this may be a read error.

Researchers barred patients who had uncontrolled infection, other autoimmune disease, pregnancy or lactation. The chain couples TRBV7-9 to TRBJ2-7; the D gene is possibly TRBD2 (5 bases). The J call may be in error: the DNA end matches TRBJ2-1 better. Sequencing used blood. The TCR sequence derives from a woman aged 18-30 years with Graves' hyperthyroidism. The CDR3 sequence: CASSFGVSYEQFF. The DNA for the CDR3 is TGTGCCAGCAGCTTCGGGGTTTCCTACGAGCAGTTCTTC.